The T cell receptor (beta chain) described here comes from a study of T cells in Graves' hyperthyroidism and ophthalmopathy. This clonotype has at least ten counts. Its matching antigen is unknown. The source material, RNA transcripts, was used to amplify TCR beta CDR3 regions. The HTBI primer set drove a first-round RT-PCR of the TCR CDR3. One entry per CDR3 protein results from TCRdb running MiXCR on the multiplex PCR reads. The data show 500,000 to 650,000 distinct CDR3 sequences, roughly 15% seen once. Trimming cost V 6 bases and J 2 bases; bases outside gene matches: 6. This CDR3 has 14 residues. Germline lookup yields CDR1 DFQATT and CDR2 SNEGSKA (reference sequence). Clinical symptoms, serum thyroxine and TRAb, thyroid ultrasound and orbital computed tomography together formed the diagnostic basis. PBMCs stemmed from 10 ml fresh peripheral blood. Findings and caveats of the study: Ophthalmopathy was separated from stable hyperthyroidism by a 13 V-J model.

The clonotype comes from a woman between 45 and 60 years old with Graves' ophthalmopathy. The chain uses TRBV20-1 and TRBJ2-2; 7 bases fit TRBD1. The specimen was blood. In nucleotides, the CDR3 is TGCAGTGCCGCCGGACAGGTCAACACCGGGGAGCTGTTTTTT. Its translation is CSAAGQVNTGELFF.